Listed below are T cell receptor beta chains from one sample, sequenced in a study of cytomegalovirus exposure and HLA in healthy donors. Only in-frame clones appear in the TCRdb table, and some are missing; sequencing was by immunoSEQ multiplex PCR. The data contain over 150,000 clones, approximately 74% of them singletons. Sequenced material: PBMCs. The receptors were gathered from a woman younger than 45 in good health and CMV-seronegative. Each CDR3 is given with its conserved first and last residue. The D gene is left open where the match is weak. Not every row has a clone size; where given, it reads once, few, many or a size class.

TRBJ2-1 | TRBV2 | 11 | NA | TRBD2 | CAGSPGTREFF | TGTGCCGGCAGCCCCGGGACTAGGGAGTTCTTC
TRBJ2-3 | TRBV27 | 16 | NA | TRBD2 | CASSSEKREHADTQYF | TGTGCCAGCAGTTCCGAAAAGCGGGAGCACGCAGATACGCAGTATTTT
TRBJ2-5 | TRBV11-2 | 18 | once | TRBD1 | CASSFALPGQGQEETQYF | TGTGCCAGCAGCTTCGCCCTCCCGGGACAGGGGCAGGAGGAGACCCAGTACTTC
TRBJ2-7 | TRBV7-9 | 12 | few | NA | CASSLQGYEQYF | TGTGCCAGCAGCCTGCAGGGTTACGAGCAGTACTTC
TRBJ2-7 | TRBV29-1 | 14 | NA | NA | CSDLNREIADEQYF | TGCAGCGACCTCAACAGGGAGATTGCGGACGAGCAGTACTTC
TRBJ1-1 | TRBV27 | 12 | few | NA | CASGPGGTEAFF | TGTGCCAGCGGCCCCGGGGGCACTGAAGCTTTCTTT
TRBJ2-7 | TRBV28 | 17 | once | TRBD2 | CASSQPSGGGPIYEQYF | TGTGCCAGCAGCCAACCTTCCGGGGGGGGCCCGATTTACGAGCAGTACTTC
TRBJ2-1 | TRBV19 | 15 | once | NA | CASSTRSGQHNEQFF | TGTGCCAGTAGTACCAGGTCAGGTCAACACAATGAGCAGTTCTTC
TRBJ2-6 | TRBV9 | 15 | few | TRBD1 | CASSGQGSGANVLTF | TGTGCCAGCAGCGGACAGGGATCTGGGGCCAACGTCCTGACTTTC
TRBJ1-6 | TRBV29-1 | 13 | NA | NA | CSVQQGRGSPLHF | TGCAGCGTGCAACAGGGAAGGGGTTCACCCCTCCACTTT
TRBJ1-2 | TRBV9 | 14 | NA | NA | CASSVGTAAYGYTF | TGTGCCAGCAGCGTGGGGACTGCCGCCTATGGCTACACCTTC
TRBJ2-2 | TRBV27 | 13 | many | NA | CASSYSPTGELFF | TGTGCCAGCAGTTACTCCCCCACCGGGGAGCTGTTTTTT
TRBJ2-7 | TRBV15 | 14 | NA | NA | CATSRDRISYEQYF | TGTGCCACCAGCAGAGACAGGATCTCCTACGAGCAGTACTTC
TRBJ2-3 | TRBV7-2 | 15 | few | TRBD2 | CASSLQAGGPDTQYF | TGTGCCAGCAGCTTACAGGCGGGGGGGCCAGATACGCAGTATTTT
TRBJ2-3 | TRBV5-1 | 14 | NA | TRBD2 | CASSSLAGGDTQYF | TGCGCCAGCAGCTCGCTAGCGGGGGGAGATACGCAGTATTTT
TRBJ2-7 | TRBV5-1 | 13 | NA | TRBD2 | CASRTSGAYEQYF | TGCGCCAGCAGGACTAGCGGGGCCTACGAGCAGTACTTC
TRBJ2-7 | TRBV28 | 16 | NA | NA | CASSSALVLVPYEQYF | TGTGCCAGCAGTTCTGCTCTAGTTTTAGTCCCATACGAGCAGTACTTC
TRBJ1-6 | TRBV5-4 | 17 | NA | NA | CASSLARLSRGDSPLHF | TGTGCCAGCAGCTTGGCGCGATTGAGCAGGGGTGATTCACCCCTCCACTTT
TRBJ1-2 | TRBV15 | 15 | NA | NA | CATSGGEGIDYGYTF | TGTGCCACCAGCGGGGGCGAGGGAATAGACTATGGCTACACCTTC
TRBJ1-2 | TRBV19 | 14 | NA | NA | CASNKYSRNYGYTF | TGTGCCAGTAACAAGTACAGTCGTAACTATGGCTACACCTTC
TRBJ1-5 | TRBV7-2 | 13 | NA | NA | CASSLDNNQPQHF | TGTGCCAGCAGCTTAGACAACAATCAGCCCCAGCATTTT
TRBJ2-3 | TRBV4-3 | 16 | few | TRBD1 | CASSNTGTAFTDTQYF | TGCGCCAGCAGCAACACCGGGACAGCCTTCACAGATACGCAGTATTTT
TRBJ2-1 | TRBV5-6 | 17 | NA | TRBD2 | CASSLGFGGGAGNEQFF | TGTGCCAGCAGCTTGGGATTTGGCGGGGGGGCTGGCAATGAGCAGTTCTTC
TRBJ1-2 | TRBV28 | 12 | NA | NA | CASSLGRFGYTF | TGTGCCAGCAGTTTAGGCCGTTTTGGCTACACCTTC